The clone carrying this TCR beta chain was counted many times. No antigen is known for it. The entry originates in a study of neurological immune-mediated disorders. Study details: Multiple sclerosis patients (n of about 35) included 31 with relapsing-remitting and 3 with secondary progressive disease. Study results and caveats: Expanded clones shared no identical CDR3 amino acid sequences across subjects, which suggested private TCR-beta repertoires in all groups.

TCRdb ran MiXCR on the 5' RACE reads and lists one entry per CDR3 protein. The table has around 55,000 distinct CDR3 sequences, 4% seen once. The V gene lost 5 bases and the J gene lost 5 bases, with 12 bases spanning the gap. This CDR3 spans 13 amino acids. Germline CDR1 reads SGHRS; CDR2 reads YFSETQ. Material for sequencing was CD4+ T cells from blood. The origin of this receptor is a woman aged 35 to 49 with multiple sclerosis. The rearrangement uses TRBV5-1 and TRBJ2-3; D gene ambiguous. The CDR3 loop reads CASREPAVDTQYF. DNA of the CDR3: TGCGCCAGCAGGGAACCGGCGGTAGATACGCAGTATTTT.